The entry that follows covers one T cell receptor beta chain sequence. This entry is derived from a study of shared clonotypes between healthy human individuals. Sequenced by immunoSEQ multiplex PCR; TCRdb stores in-frame clones only, minus some. Of 850,000 to 1,100,000 clones in the sample, 60% to 85% are singletons; the top ten hold more than 0.85%. The V gene lost 6 bases and the J gene lost 0 bases, with 12 bases spanning the gap. The CDR3 covers 15 residues. Per germline, CDR1 MNHNY and CDR2 SVGAGI (reference sequence). The TCR originated in a man between 18 and 29 years old in good health. Some clones in this sample may be carry-over from other donors' samples. The rearrangement links TRBV6-6 to TRBJ2-1, with D hard to call. The sample consisted of memory CD4+ T cells from PBMCs. Subset specified: CD45RA-negative fraction. For the CDR3, the DNA is TGTGCCAGCAGCCAAAGTTGGAGCTCCTACAATGAGCAGTTCTTC. This gives the protein CASSQSWSSYNEQFF.